What follows are 21 T cell receptor beta chains derived from one specimen sequenced in a study of T cell changes during pregnancy in multiple sclerosis. Measured with immunoSEQ multiplex PCR; TCRdb has only the in-frame clones, and not every one. Among just over 20,000 clones, roughly 90% were seen once, and the ten largest hold 5% to 6%. The sample consisted of CD8+ T cells from peripheral blood mononuclear cells, taken in the second trimester of pregnancy. The receptors stem from a female donor in good health, enrolled as a control in a pregnancy study.

The chain is built from TRBV7-2 and TRBJ2-1, with D uncertain. The CDR3 loop spans 15 amino acids. V was trimmed by 5 bases and J by 0 bases, leaving 11 bases between them. Germline V CDR1 and CDR2: SGHTA, FQGNSA. In DNA, the CDR3 is TGTGCCAGCAGCCCCCACTTAAGCTCCTACAATGAGCAGTTCTTC. Its translation is CASSPHLSSYNEQFF. Complete variable domain (other parts from reference TRBV7-2 and TRBJ2-1): GAGVSQSPSNKVTEKGKDVELRCDPISGHTALYWYRQSLGQGLEFLIYFQGNSAPDKSGLPSDRFSAERTGGSVSTLTIQRTQQEDSAVYLCASSPHLSSYNEQFFGPGTRLTVL.

Only a few counts were recorded for this clone. The chain recombines TRBV19 with TRBJ2-1; 7 bases map to TRBD2. Germline V gives CDR1 LNHDA, CDR2 SQIVND (reference sequence). Losses at the gene ends were 3 bases for V and 8 bases for J; bases not matched to a gene: 7. The CDR3 runs 14 residues. CDR3 nucleotide sequence: TGTGCCAGTAGTATTTTGCGGGAGCCCTATGAGCAGTTCTTC. Protein sequence: CASSILREPYEQFF.

The chain carries TRBV2 and TRBJ1-2, with 7 bases that match TRBD1. The V segment lost 5 bases and the J segment 0 bases; nucleotides outside the gene matches: 9. The CDR3 is made up of 16 amino acids. The germline V gene encodes CDR1 SNHLY and CDR2 FYNNEI. The CDR3 sequence: CASSHPDRDPNYGYTF. Here the CDR3 DNA reads TGTGCCAGCAGTCACCCCGACAGGGACCCTAACTATGGCTACACCTTC.

The genes are TRBV19 and TRBJ2-4; 16 bases agree with TRBD2. Looked up from germline, CDR1 is LNHDA and CDR2 is SQIVND (reference sequence). V shed 5 bases, J shed 0 bases, and the junction held 13 bases outside the gene matches. This CDR3 has 21 residues. The CDR3 nucleotides read TGTGCCAGTAGTCCCGGGACTAGCGGGAGGGCGTTTTTGGTAGCCAAAAACATTCAGTACTTC. Encoded protein: CASSPGTSGRAFLVAKNIQYF.

The rearrangement uses TRBV7-6 and TRBJ2-1; 7 bases agree with TRBD2. The germline CDR1 and CDR2 sequences are SGHVS and FNYEAQ. V lost 2 bases and J lost 9; bases outside the gene matches: 10. The CDR3 covers 15 residues. Here the CDR3 DNA reads TGTGCCAGCAGCTTAACGGGAGGAGGATCGGGTGAGCAGTTCTTC. It encodes CASSLTGGGSGEQFF.

This clone was seen a single time. The rearrangement joins TRBV4-2 to TRBJ1-2, with D tentatively TRBD1 (5 bases). CDR1 and CDR2 from the germline V gene are LGHNA and YNFKEQ. The ends were cut back, 0 bases at V and 6 bases at J, with 11 bases in the middle. The CDR3 consists of 14 residues. CDR3 nucleotides: TGTGCCAGCAGCCAAGAAAAGGGGAAAGATGGCTACACCTTC. Protein: CASSQEKGKDGYTF.

The chain links TRBV19 to TRBJ2-7, with 7 bases that match TRBD1. V was clipped by 1 base and J by 5 bases; unmatched bases: 8. Germline V gene lookup returns CDR1 LNHDA and CDR2 SQIVND (reference sequence). The CDR3 has 15 amino acids. CDR3 loop: CASSIAPGGVHEQYF. CDR3 sequence (DNA): TGTGCCAGTAGTATAGCCCCAGGGGGAGTACACGAGCAGTACTTC.

CDR3 nucleotide sequence: TGTGCCTGGAGTCGGGGGGCCGGTGACTATGGCTACACCTTC. Translation: CAWSRGAGDYGYTF. The J gene is TRBJ1-2, the V gene TRBV30, with TRBD1 as a possible D gene (6 bases). Deletions cut 2 bases from V and 3 bases from J, with 13 bases between. Germline loops: CDR1 GTSNPN, CDR2 SVGIG (reference sequence). The CDR3 is 14 amino acids.

The V and J genes are TRBV5-8 and TRBJ2-3; possible D gene TRBD1, 5 bases. Trimming left V 5 bases short and J 4 bases short, with 17 bases between. CDR1 and CDR2 from the germline V gene are SGHTS and YDEGEE. The CDR3 is 15 amino acids. CDR3 amino acids: CASSSTAGPADTQYF. The CDR3 nucleotides are TGTGCCAGCAGTTCCACGGCAGGGCCAGCAGATACGCAGTATTTT.

The rearrangement links TRBV27 to TRBJ2-1; a weak D match, TRBD2 (6 bases). The V gene lost 2 bases and the J gene lost 6 bases, with 11 bases spanning the gap. Germline V CDR1 and CDR2: MNHEY, SMNVEV (reference sequence). The CDR3 has 14 amino acids. The CDR3 here is CASSLIPGVNEQFF. In nucleotides, the CDR3 is TGTGCCAGCAGTTTAATTCCGGGGGTCAATGAGCAGTTCTTC.

This clone has just one count. The chain carries TRBV7-2 and TRBJ1-4, with D maybe TRBD1 (5 bases). This CDR3 has 16 amino acids. From germline, CDR1 is SGHTA and CDR2 FQGNSA. Trimming shortened V by 5 bases and J by 7 bases, and 20 bases separated the two germline ends. CDR3 protein: CASSRKVTELREKLFF. The CDR3 DNA follows: TGTGCCAGCAGCCGAAAGGTGACAGAGCTACGTGAAAAACTGTTTTTT. Complete variable domain (other parts from reference TRBV7-2 and TRBJ1-4): GAGVSQSPSNKVTEKGKDVELRCDPISGHTALYWYRQSLGQGLEFLIYFQGNSAPDKSGLPSDRFSAERTGGSVSTLTIQRTQQEDSAVYLCASSRKVTELREKLFFGSGTQLSVL.

The table lists this clone with a few counts. The chain has TRBV11-2 and TRBJ2-1; 11 bases are shared with TRBD2. The length of the CDR3 is 15 residues. V was pared by 3 bases and J by 6 bases, with 4 bases of the junction left unmatched. Germline V CDR1 and CDR2: SGHAT, FQNNGV. This CDR3 reads CASSFLLAGANEQFF. DNA of the CDR3: TGTGCCAGCAGCTTTTTACTAGCGGGAGCCAATGAGCAGTTCTTC.

The chain uses TRBV6-1 and TRBJ1-1; D is possibly TRBD1 (5 bases). Germline V gene lookup returns CDR1 MNHNS and CDR2 SASEGT. The CDR3 loop spans 13 amino acids. Trimming stripped 8 bases from V and 0 bases from J, with 10 bases between. This chain's CDR3 is CASHQGMNTEAFF. CDR3 bases: TGTGCCAGCCATCAGGGTATGAACACTGAAGCTTTCTTT.

V is TRBV5-8 and J is TRBJ1-2; D is undetermined. Trimming pared 5 bases from V and 4 bases from J, leaving 12 bases between. The CDR3 spans 13 residues. Germline V CDR1 and CDR2: SGHTS, YDEGEE. CDR3 sequence reads: CASSAGGSYGYTF. DNA for the CDR3: TGTGCCAGCAGTGCTGGTGGCAGCTATGGCTACACCTTC.

The CDR3, as DNA: TGTGCCAGCGATCCGGGAGATCGAGCTTACGAGCAGTACTTC. Amino acid sequence: CASDPGDRAYEQYF. The chain is built from TRBV2 and TRBJ2-7; possible D gene TRBD2, 6 bases. In germline, CDR1 is SNHLY, CDR2 FYNNEI. This CDR3 contains 14 residues. V was cut by 8 bases and J by 4 bases, with 18 bases left in between.

This clone was detected once. V usage is TRBV10-3 and J usage is TRBJ2-1; 14 bases are shared with TRBD2. Germline loops: CDR1 ENHRY, CDR2 SYGVKD. Unmatched junction bases numbered 6, after V lost 10 bases and J lost 7 bases. CDR3 length: 14 residues. CDR3 in amino acids: CATLTSGRANEQFF. In DNA, the CDR3 is TGTGCCACCCTGACTAGCGGGAGGGCAAATGAGCAGTTCTTC.

In DNA, the CDR3 is TGTGCCAGCAGCCAGGTAGCGGGAGGGCCCCAAGAGACCCAGTACTTC. Residues: CASSQVAGGPQETQYF. The chain couples TRBV14 to TRBJ2-5, with 11 bases lining up with TRBD2. From germline, CDR1 is SGHDN and CDR2 FVKESK. The CDR3 length is 16 residues. V was clipped by 3 bases and J by 1 base; unmatched bases: 4.

This chain connects TRBV2 to TRBJ2-7; a possible D gene is TRBD2 (6 bases). V was shortened by 2 bases and J by 1 base, with 12 bases between the two germline ends. CDR1 is SNHLY, CDR2 FYNNEI, per germline. The CDR3 contains 15 residues. CDR3: CASSEYSGASYEQYF. The CDR3 region has the DNA TGTGCCAGCAGTGAATATAGCGGAGCGTCCTACGAGCAGTACTTC.

V usage is TRBV5-6 and J usage is TRBJ2-7, with 7 bases aligning to TRBD2. CDR3 length: 15 residues. Per germline, CDR1 SGHDT and CDR2 YYEEEE. Trimming cost V 4 bases and J 7 bases; bases outside gene matches: 14. The CDR3 is CASSLLGGRREEQYF. CDR3 in DNA: TGTGCCAGCAGCCTTCTGGGCGGGAGACGAGAAGAGCAGTACTTC.

This sequence joins TRBV11-2 and TRBJ1-1; the match to TRBD1 covers 7 bases. The CDR3 spans 16 residues. The trim removed 0 bases at V and 0 bases at J, leaving 4 bases unmatched. Germline V gene sequence: CDR1 SGHAT, CDR2 FQNNGV. The CDR3 DNA sequence: TGTGCCAGCAGCTTAGATCGACAGGGTATGAACACTGAAGCTTTCTTT. Its protein is CASSLDRQGMNTEAFF.

CDR3: CASSLTSGSYEQYF. As DNA, the CDR3 is TGTGCCAGCAGTTTGACTAGCGGGAGTTACGAGCAGTACTTC. The J gene is TRBJ2-7, the V gene TRBV27, with 12 nucleotides matching TRBD2. Unmatched junction bases numbered 1, after V lost 3 bases and J lost 4 bases. Germline CDR1 MNHEY, CDR2 SMNVEV (reference sequence). The CDR3 contains 14 residues.